A selection of T cell receptor beta chains follows, all from one sample in a study of T cells in Graves' hyperthyroidism and ophthalmopathy. TCRdb re-analysed the multiplex PCR reads in MiXCR, keeping a single row per CDR3 protein. The table lists just under 750,000 distinct CDR3 sequences, 30% to 40% of them singletons, with roughly 30% in the top ten. The sequencing sample was made of blood. The receptors come from a woman aged 40 to 50 with Graves' hyperthyroidism. CDR3s include the opening cysteine and the closing phenylalanine or tryptophan. The order of the fields is CDR3 protein, CDR3 DNA, clone size, D gene, J gene, V gene. A D gene is named only where the DNA matches it firmly. Clone size, where shown, is once, few, many, or a class for clones that have expanded.

CDR3: CASSLGVGGYTEAFF; DNA: TGTGCCAGCAGTTTAGGTGTTGGAGGGTACACTGAAGCTTTCTTT; size: many; D: NA; J: TRBJ1-1; V: TRBV12-3/TRBV12-4
CDR3: CASSPSFSVFF; DNA: TGTGCCAGCAGCCCTAGCTTTTCCGTGTTCTTC; size: NA; D: NA; J: TRBJ2-1; V: TRBV11-2
CDR3: CASRSDVGSSEAFF; DNA: TGTGCCAGTAGATCCGATGTGGGGAGTTCTGAAGCTTTCTTT; size: NA; D: NA; J: TRBJ1-1; V: TRBV10-2
CDR3: CAITGDSPNNSPLHF; DNA: TGTGCCATCACGGGGGACAGCCCTAATAATTCACCCCTCCACTTT; size: many; D: TRBD1; J: TRBJ1-6; V: TRBV10-3
CDR3: CASSDRKGTEPQHF; DNA: TGTGCCAGCAGTGATCGCAAGGGAACGGAGCCCCAGCATTTT; size: NA; D: NA; J: TRBJ1-5; V: TRBV6-6
CDR3: CATDQGAGNQPQHF; DNA: TGTGCCACCGACCAGGGGGCCGGGAATCAGCCCCAGCATTTT; size: NA; D: TRBD1; J: TRBJ1-5; V: TRBV24-1
CDR3: CASSLRGGDQPQHF; DNA: TGTGCCAGCAGCTTACGGGGAGGCGATCAGCCCCAGCATTTT; size: NA; D: NA; J: TRBJ1-5; V: TRBV11-2
CDR3: CASSFGGDGLGQYF; DNA: TGTGCCAGCAGTTTTGGCGGCGATGGTCTCGGGCAGTACTTC; size: many; D: NA; J: TRBJ2-7; V: TRBV12-3/TRBV12-4
CDR3: CAISDHGGADTQYF; DNA: TGTGCCATCAGTGATCACGGCGGCGCAGATACGCAGTATTTT; size: NA; D: NA; J: TRBJ2-3; V: TRBV6-1
CDR3: CASSSYQAEAFF; DNA: TGTGCCAGCAGCTCATATCAGGCCGAAGCTTTCTTT; size: many; D: NA; J: TRBJ1-1; V: TRBV7-9
CDR3: CATTDRYEQYF; DNA: TGTGCCACTACGGACAGATACGAGCAGTACTTC; size: NA; D: NA; J: TRBJ2-7; V: TRBV28
CDR3: CASTGLPQETQYF; DNA: TGTGCCAGCACTGGGCTCCCTCAAGAGACCCAGTACTTC; size: few; D: NA; J: TRBJ2-5; V: TRBV2
CDR3: CASRPAGGLWPQHF; DNA: TGTGCCAGCAGACCCGCCGGGGGACTGTGGCCCCAGCATTTT; size: few; D: NA; J: TRBJ1-5; V: TRBV9
CDR3: CASSAGGWNTEAFF; DNA: TGTGCCAGCAGTGCTGGGGGATGGAACACTGAAGCTTTCTTT; size: NA; D: NA; J: TRBJ1-1; V: TRBV25-1
CDR3: CATSEGGLSYEQYF; DNA: TGTGCCACCTCAGAGGGGGGCTTATCCTACGAGCAGTACTTC; size: many; D: NA; J: TRBJ2-7; V: TRBV19
CDR3: CASSQGDRRELFF; DNA: TGCGCCAGCAGCCAAGGGGACCGGAGGGAGCTGTTTTTT; size: few; D: NA; J: TRBJ2-2; V: TRBV5-1
CDR3: CASSLVHRGIFSGANVLTF; DNA: TGTGCCAGCAGCTTAGTCCACAGGGGGATCTTCTCTGGGGCCAACGTCCTGACTTTC; size: few; D: TRBD1; J: TRBJ2-6; V: TRBV7-2
CDR3: CASSSPTGGGWAFF; DNA: TGTGCCAGCAGCTCTCCGACAGGGGGCGGGTGGGCTTTCTTT; size: many; D: TRBD1; J: TRBJ1-1; V: TRBV7-2
CDR3: CASSYSAMVGNTEAFF; DNA: TGTGCCAGCAGTTACTCGGCGATGGTGGGGAACACTGAAGCTTTCTTT; size: NA; D: NA; J: TRBJ1-1; V: TRBV6-5
CDR3: CASNPRGQRADTQYF; DNA: TGTGCCAGCAACCCCAGGGGACAGAGGGCAGATACGCAGTACTTC; size: few; D: TRBD1; J: TRBJ2-5; V: TRBV7-8
CDR3: CASRLGAEPLSYQYF; DNA: TGTGCCAGCAGGCTCGGGGCGGAACCTCTAAGTTATCAGTACTTC; size: NA; D: NA; J: TRBJ2-7; V: TRBV6-6
CDR3: CASSYPPGQPQHF; DNA: TGTGCCAGCAGTTACCCGCCGGGGCAGCCCCAGCATTTT; size: NA; D: NA; J: TRBJ1-5; V: TRBV6-6
CDR3: CAIDMDYGYTF; DNA: TGTGCCATCGATATGGACTATGGCTACACCTTC; size: NA; D: NA; J: TRBJ1-2; V: TRBV12-3/TRBV12-4
CDR3: CASSQIWGYLHNYGYTF; DNA: TGTGCCAGCAGCCAGATTTGGGGGTACCTCCATAACTATGGCTACACCTTC; size: NA; D: NA; J: TRBJ1-2; V: TRBV14
CDR3: CSDLGRGSTQYF; DNA: TGCAGCGATCTAGGTCGGGGAAGTACGCAGTATTTT; size: many; D: NA; J: TRBJ2-3; V: TRBV29-1
CDR3: CSVKTTGGETQYF; DNA: TGCAGTGTCAAAACTACAGGGGGAGAGACCCAGTACTTC; size: many; D: TRBD1; J: TRBJ2-5; V: TRBV20-1
CDR3: CAGSLNLNTEAFF; DNA: TGTGCCGGCAGCCTAAACTTGAACACTGAAGCTTTCTTT; size: once; D: NA; J: TRBJ1-1; V: TRBV6-1
CDR3: CASSPIPGLAGGDNEQFF; DNA: TGTGCCAGCAGCCCAATTCCGGGACTAGCGGGAGGTGACAATGAGCAGTTCTTC; size: NA; D: TRBD2; J: TRBJ2-1; V: TRBV7-2
CDR3: CASSSIPGLGGGELFF; DNA: TGTGCCAGCAGCTCGATTCCGGGACTAGGGGGCGGGGAGCTGTTTTTT; size: NA; D: TRBD2; J: TRBJ2-2; V: TRBV7-2
CDR3: CAISLQGAARMGNYGYTF; DNA: TGTGCCATCAGTCTACAGGGGGCAGCCCGGATGGGTAACTATGGCTACACCTTC; size: NA; D: TRBD1; J: TRBJ1-2; V: TRBV10-3